This entry lists 2 T cell receptor beta chains sequenced from one sample in a study of cytomegalovirus exposure and HLA in healthy donors. Vbeta (60) and Jbeta (13) primers were used in the PCR. TCRdb keeps only in-frame clones here, not all; method: immunoSEQ multiplex PCR. The sample consists of about 160,000 clones, 80% to 85% of them appearing once. The specimen sequenced was PBMCs. The source is a man between 50 and 59 years old in good health and CMV-seropositive.

The gene calls are TRBV28 and TRBJ2-3; no clear D. Looked up from germline, CDR1 is MDHEN and CDR2 is SYDVKM. Trimming cost V 3 bases and J 2 bases, with 9 bases left between them. This CDR3 has 14 residues. The CDR3 here is CASSFLRYTDTQYF. For the CDR3, the DNA is TGTGCCAGCAGTTTCTTGCGGTACACAGATACGCAGTATTTT. Full variable domain (outside the CDR3, taken from reference TRBV28 and TRBJ2-3): DVKVTQSSRYLVKRTGEKVFLECVQDMDHENMFWYRQDPGLGLRLIYFSYDVKMKEKGDIPEGYSVSREKKERFSLILESASTNQTSMYLCASSFLRYTDTQYFGPGTRLTVL.

This chain uses TRBV15 with TRBJ2-3; 11 bases agree with TRBD2. The V gene end was trimmed by 3 bases and the J gene end by 4 bases; junction bases not matched to a gene: 6. CDR3 length: 16 amino acids. Germline loops: CDR1 LNHNV, CDR2 YYDKDF (reference sequence). CDR3 in amino acids: CATSRDSGRGADTQYF. As DNA, the CDR3 is TGTGCCACCAGCAGGGATAGCGGGAGGGGAGCAGATACGCAGTATTTT.